A selection of T cell receptor beta chains follows, all from one sample in a study of Graves' ophthalmopathy and Graves' hyperthyroidism. TCRdb redid the calling of the multiplex PCR reads with MiXCR, one entry per CDR3 protein. The data hold hundreds of thousands of distinct CDR3 sequences, with 20% to 25% observed a single time. The sample taken for sequencing was peripheral blood. The source of these receptors is a woman aged 45 to 65 with Graves' ophthalmopathy. CDR3s include the opening cysteine and the closing phenylalanine or tryptophan. The D gene is left open where the match is weak. Where a row states a size, it is once, few, many or the class of an expanded clone; other rows omit it.

>TRBD2|TRBJ2-7|TRBV28|few
TGTGCCAGCAGAACGACCGGGACTAGCGGTTTCGAGCAGTACTTC
CASRTTGTSGFEQYF
>TRBD1|TRBJ1-5|TRBV6-1|many
TGTGCCAGCAGCCTCGACAGGGACCATAGCAATCAGCCCCAGCATTTT
CASSLDRDHSNQPQHF
>-|TRBJ2-5|TRBV6-5|-
TGTGCCAGCAGTTACTCGGGGTGGGGACAAGAGACCCAGTACTTC
CASSYSGWGQETQYF
>-|TRBJ1-1|TRBV5-1|-
TGCGCCAGCAGCTTATACCAGGATGAAGCTTTCTTT
CASSLYQDEAFF
>-|TRBJ1-2|TRBV19|-
TGTGCCAGTAGTATTGAGGGGACCTTTGGTGGCTACACCTTC
CASSIEGTFGGYTF
>-|TRBJ1-5|TRBV12-3/TRBV12-4|-
TGTGCCAGCAGTTTGGTCAGCTTGGGACAGCCCCAGCATTTT
CASSLVSLGQPQHF
>-|TRBJ1-5|TRBV7-8|many
TGTGCCAGCAGCCCGACCCCGGGGAATCAGCCCCAGCATTTT
CASSPTPGNQPQHF
>TRBD1|TRBJ1-3|TRBV12-3/TRBV12-4|many
TGTGCCAGCAGGGGACAGGCGTCTTCTGGAAACACCATATATTTT
CASRGQASSGNTIYF
>-|TRBJ2-7|TRBV7-2|many
TGTGCCAGCAGCTTTGACCTCAAGAGCTCCTACGAGCAGTACTTC
CASSFDLKSSYEQYF
>TRBD2|TRBJ2-5|TRBV6-5|many
TGTGCCAGCAGTTCGGGGGGGACGGATCAAGAGACCCAGTACTTC
CASSSGGTDQETQYF
>-|TRBJ2-2|TRBV2|-
TGTGCCAGCAGAGCGGGACAGAGGGGCACCGGGGAGCTGTTTTTT
CASRAGQRGTGELFF
>-|TRBJ1-1|TRBV6-1|many
TGTGCCAGCAGGCCCCTGACAGGTTCGAACACTGAAGCTTTCTTT
CASRPLTGSNTEAFF
>TRBD2|TRBJ2-4|TRBV18|-
TGTGCCAGCTCAACTAGCGGGAGTGGATCCAAAAACATTCAGTACTTC
CASSTSGSGSKNIQYF
>-|TRBJ1-2|TRBV25-1|-
TGTGCCAGCAGTGAATATGAGGGGCCGGGGGCTGGCTACACCTTC
CASSEYEGPGAGYTF
>-|TRBJ2-7|TRBV7-9|many
TGTGCCACTACTCGGGGATCGGCCTACGAGCAGTACTTC
CATTRGSAYEQYF
>TRBD1|TRBJ2-7|TRBV27|few
TGTGCCAGCAGTTTCTCAGGGACAGGGAACTACGAGCAGTACTTC
CASSFSGTGNYEQYF
>-|TRBJ2-5|TRBV10-3|many
TGTGCCATCAGTGAAAGGGGGGTCGGGGAGACCCAGTACTTC
CAISERGVGETQYF
>-|TRBJ1-1|TRBV6-5|many
TGTGCCAGCAGTTCTCAGGCAGGGTTTACTGAAGCTTTCTTT
CASSSQAGFTEAFF
>TRBD2|TRBJ2-7|TRBV20-1|many
TGCAGTGCTAGAGAAGATGGCGGGAGGGTGGACGAGCAGTACTTC
CSAREDGGRVDEQYF
>-|TRBJ2-7|TRBV6-1|many
TGTGACAGCAGTGGAGGGACGGAGGGATACGAGCAGTACTTC
CDSSGGTEGYEQYF
>-|TRBJ1-5|TRBV13|many
TGTGCCAGCAGCTCTCACAAGGACAATCAGCCCCAGCATTTT
CASSSHKDNQPQHF
>-|TRBJ1-2|TRBV7-2|-
TGTGCCAGCAGCTTAACGGGGGCGGGCTATGGCTACACCTTC
CASSLTGAGYGYTF
>-|TRBJ2-7|TRBV6-5|many
TGTGCCAGCAGTTACTCTGGAAGTGACGAGCAGTACTTC
CASSYSGSDEQYF
>TRBD1|TRBJ1-5|TRBV2|-
TGTGCCAGCAGTCGAAGACAGGGAGGTAATCAGCCCCAGCATTTT
CASSRRQGGNQPQHF
>TRBD1|TRBJ2-7|TRBV11-2|many
TGTGCCAGCAGCCGACAGGGGGCTGGCGAGCAGTACTTC
CASSRQGAGEQYF
>TRBD1|TRBJ1-2|TRBV5-1|many
TGCGCCAGCAGCCGACAGGGAATAGATGGCTACACCTTC
CASSRQGIDGYTF
>TRBD2|TRBJ2-7|TRBV11-2|many
TGTGCCAGCAGCCGCGCGCTAGCGGGAGGGTACGAGCAGTACTTC
CASSRALAGGYEQYF
>-|TRBJ1-1|TRBV5-1|many
TGCGCCAGCAGCGTCCTGGCGGGGGCTGGGAACACTGAAGCTTTCTTT
CASSVLAGAGNTEAFF
>TRBD1|TRBJ2-7|TRBV12-3/TRBV12-4|many
TGTGCCAGCAGTTCCAACAGGGGATCCATTTCCTACGAGCAGTACTTC
CASSSNRGSISYEQYF
>-|TRBJ1-5|TRBV27|many
TGTGCCAGCAGTGCCGGGTCCAGCAATCAGCCCCAGCATTTT
CASSAGSSNQPQHF
>-|TRBJ1-1|TRBV2|many
TGTGCCAGCAGTGAGGGTCTGGGGTACTCTGAAGCTTTCTTT
CASSEGLGYSEAFF
>-|TRBJ2-7|TRBV19|few
TGTGCCAGTAGTATTGTGTCAGGTGGGGAGCAGTACTTC
CASSIVSGGEQYF
>-|TRBJ1-5|TRBV5-1|many
TGCGCCAGCAGCTTGGTCCCAGGCACACAGCCCCAGCATTTT
CASSLVPGTQPQHF
>TRBD2|TRBJ2-7|TRBV7-6|-
TGTGCCAGCAGCCCAAGCGTGGGGGGGAGTCATTACGAGCAGTACTTC
CASSPSVGGSHYEQYF